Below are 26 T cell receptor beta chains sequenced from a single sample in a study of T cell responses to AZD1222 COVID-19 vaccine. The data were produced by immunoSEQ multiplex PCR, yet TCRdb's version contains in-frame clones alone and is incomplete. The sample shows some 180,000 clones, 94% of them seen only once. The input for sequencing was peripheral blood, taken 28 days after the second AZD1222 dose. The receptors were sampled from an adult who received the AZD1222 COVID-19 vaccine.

The chain's CDR3 is CASSPRVDLDGYTF. DNA for the CDR3: TGTGCCAGCAGCCCCCGGGTCGATCTTGATGGCTACACCTTC. The rearrangement uses TRBV9 and TRBJ1-2; D gene unclear. Trimming removed 4 bases at V and 6 bases at J, with 16 bases between. CDR3 length: 14 amino acids. Per germline, CDR1 SGDLS and CDR2 YYNGEE. The variable domain in full, with the rest retrieved from reference TRBV9 and TRBJ1-2, is DSGVTQTPKHLITATGQRVTLRCSPRSGDLSVYWYQQSLDQGLQFLIQYYNGEERAKGNILERFSAQQFPDLHSELNLSSLELGDSALYFCASSPRVDLDGYTFGSGTRLTVV.

Written as DNA, the CDR3 is TGTGCCAGCAGACCGGGACACCGCTATAATTCACCCCTCCACTTT. Its translation: CASRPGHRYNSPLHF. The chain links TRBV28 to TRBJ1-6, with D possibly matching TRBD1 (6 bases). Germline values: CDR1 MDHEN, CDR2 SYDVKM. The CDR3 is 15 residues long. V lost 6 bases to trimming and J lost 3 bases, with 12 bases between them.

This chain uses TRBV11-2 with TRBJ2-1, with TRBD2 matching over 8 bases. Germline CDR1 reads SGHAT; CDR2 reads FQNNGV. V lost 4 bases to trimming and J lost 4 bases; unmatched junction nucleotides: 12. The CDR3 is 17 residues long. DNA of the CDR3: TGTGCCAGCAGCTCCCGGGGGGGATCCCTAATATACAATGAGCAGTTCTTC. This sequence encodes CASSSRGGSLIYNEQFF.

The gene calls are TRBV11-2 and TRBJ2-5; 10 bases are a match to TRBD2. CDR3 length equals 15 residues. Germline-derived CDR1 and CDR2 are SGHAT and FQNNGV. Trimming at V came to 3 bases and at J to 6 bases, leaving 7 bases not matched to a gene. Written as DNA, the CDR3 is TGTGCCAGCAGCTTTTCAGCGGGAGGGCCCAAGACCCAGTACTTC. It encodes CASSFSAGGPKTQYF.

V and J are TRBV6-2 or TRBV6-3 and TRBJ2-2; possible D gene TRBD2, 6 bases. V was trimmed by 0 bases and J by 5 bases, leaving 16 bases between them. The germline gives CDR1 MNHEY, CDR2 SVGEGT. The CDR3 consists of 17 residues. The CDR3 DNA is TGTGCCAGCAGTTACTCGATGTCAGGAGGGCGGACCGGGGAGCTGTTTTTT. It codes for CASSYSMSGGRTGELFF.

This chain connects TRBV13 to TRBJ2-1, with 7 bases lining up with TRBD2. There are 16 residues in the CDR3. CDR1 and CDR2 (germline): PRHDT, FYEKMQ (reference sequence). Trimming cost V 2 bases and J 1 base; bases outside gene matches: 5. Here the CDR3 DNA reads TGTGCCAGCAGCTTATGGACTAGTGGGTCCTACAATGAGCAGTTCTTC. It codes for CASSLWTSGSYNEQFF.

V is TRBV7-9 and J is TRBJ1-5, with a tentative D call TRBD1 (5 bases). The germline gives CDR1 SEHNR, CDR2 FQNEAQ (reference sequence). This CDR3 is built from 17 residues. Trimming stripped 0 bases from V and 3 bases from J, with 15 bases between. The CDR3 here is CASSLAFRQGLNQPQHF. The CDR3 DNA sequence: TGTGCCAGCAGCTTAGCGTTCCGGCAGGGCCTCAATCAGCCCCAGCATTTT.

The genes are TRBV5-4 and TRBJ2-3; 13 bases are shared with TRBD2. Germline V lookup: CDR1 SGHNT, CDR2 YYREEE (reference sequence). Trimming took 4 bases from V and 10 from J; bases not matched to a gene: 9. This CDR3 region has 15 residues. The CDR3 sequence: CASSQTSGGPGPQYF. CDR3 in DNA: TGTGCCAGCAGCCAGACTAGCGGGGGGCCAGGCCCGCAGTATTTT.

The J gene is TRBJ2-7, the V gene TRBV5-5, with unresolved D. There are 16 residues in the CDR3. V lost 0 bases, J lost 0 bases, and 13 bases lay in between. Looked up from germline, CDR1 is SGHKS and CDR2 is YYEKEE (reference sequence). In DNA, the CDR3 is TGTGCCAGCAGCTTGGGACCCGTCCGGAACTCCTACGAGCAGTACTTC. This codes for CASSLGPVRNSYEQYF. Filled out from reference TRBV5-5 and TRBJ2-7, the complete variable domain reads DAGVTQSPTHLIKTRGQQVTLRCSPISGHKSVSWYQQVLGQGPQFIFQYYEKEERGRGNFPDRFSARQFPNYSSELNVNALLLGDSALYLCASSLGPVRNSYEQYFGPGTRLTVT.

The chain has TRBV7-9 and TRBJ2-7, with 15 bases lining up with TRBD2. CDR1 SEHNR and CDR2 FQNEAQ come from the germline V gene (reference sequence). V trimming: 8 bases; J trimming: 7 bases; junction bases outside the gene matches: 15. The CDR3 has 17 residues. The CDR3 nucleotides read TGTGCCAGCGACCCGGGACTAGCGGGGGGATTCAACCGAGAGCAGTACTTC. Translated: CASDPGLAGGFNREQYF. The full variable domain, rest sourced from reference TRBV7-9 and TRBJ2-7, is DTGVSQNPRHKITKRGQNVTFRCDPISEHNRLYWYRQTLGQGPEFLTYFQNEAQLEKSRLLSDRFSAERPKGSFSTLEIQRTEQGDSAMYLCASDPGLAGGFNREQYFGPGTRLTVT.

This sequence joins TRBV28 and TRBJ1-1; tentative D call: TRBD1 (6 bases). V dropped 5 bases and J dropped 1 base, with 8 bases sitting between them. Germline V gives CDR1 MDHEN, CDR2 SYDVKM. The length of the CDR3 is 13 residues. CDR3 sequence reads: CASSTGRNTEAFF. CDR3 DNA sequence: TGTGCCAGCAGTACAGGGAGGAACACTGAAGCTTTCTTT.

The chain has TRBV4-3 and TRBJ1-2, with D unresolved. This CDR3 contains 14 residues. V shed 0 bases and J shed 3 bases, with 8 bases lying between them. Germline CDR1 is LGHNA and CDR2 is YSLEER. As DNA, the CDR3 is TGCGCCAGCAGCCAAGAGCAGCGGGACTATGGCTACACCTTC. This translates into CASSQEQRDYGYTF.

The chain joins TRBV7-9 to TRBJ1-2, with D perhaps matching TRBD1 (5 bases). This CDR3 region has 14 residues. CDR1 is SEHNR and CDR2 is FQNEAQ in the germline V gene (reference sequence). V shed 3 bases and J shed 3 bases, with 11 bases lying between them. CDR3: CASSLGESDYGYTF. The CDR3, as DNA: TGTGCCAGCAGCTTGGGGGAAAGTGACTATGGCTACACCTTC.

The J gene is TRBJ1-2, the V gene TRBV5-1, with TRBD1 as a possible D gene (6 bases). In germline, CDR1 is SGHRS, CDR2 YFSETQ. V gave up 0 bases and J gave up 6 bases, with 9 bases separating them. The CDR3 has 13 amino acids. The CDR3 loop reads CASSLVQGNGYTF. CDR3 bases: TGCGCCAGCAGCTTGGTCCAGGGGAATGGCTACACCTTC.

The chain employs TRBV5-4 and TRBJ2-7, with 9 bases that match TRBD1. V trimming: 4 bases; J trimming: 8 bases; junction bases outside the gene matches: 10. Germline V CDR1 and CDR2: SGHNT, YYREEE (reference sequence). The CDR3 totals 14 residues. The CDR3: CASSPGQGTSKQYF. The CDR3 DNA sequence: TGTGCCAGCAGCCCGGGACAGGGAACGTCGAAGCAGTACTTC.

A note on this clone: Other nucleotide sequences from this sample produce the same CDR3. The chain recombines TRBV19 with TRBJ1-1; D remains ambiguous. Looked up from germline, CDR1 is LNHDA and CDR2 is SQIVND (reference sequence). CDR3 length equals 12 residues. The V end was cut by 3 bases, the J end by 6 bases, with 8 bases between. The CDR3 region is CASSMGVAEAFF. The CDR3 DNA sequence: TGTGCCAGTAGTATGGGCGTCGCTGAAGCTTTCTTT.

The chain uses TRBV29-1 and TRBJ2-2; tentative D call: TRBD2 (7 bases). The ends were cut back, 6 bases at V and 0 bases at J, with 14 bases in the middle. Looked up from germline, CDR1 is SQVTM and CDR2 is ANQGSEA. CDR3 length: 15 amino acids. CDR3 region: CSVASGGANTGELFF. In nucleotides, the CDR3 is TGCAGCGTGGCCTCGGGGGGCGCGAACACCGGGGAGCTGTTTTTT.

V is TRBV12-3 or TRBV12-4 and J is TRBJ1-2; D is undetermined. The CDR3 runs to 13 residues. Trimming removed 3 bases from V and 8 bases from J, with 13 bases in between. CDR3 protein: CASSFSPVEGYTF. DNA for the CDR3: TGTGCCAGCAGTTTCTCTCCGGTCGAAGGCTACACCTTC.

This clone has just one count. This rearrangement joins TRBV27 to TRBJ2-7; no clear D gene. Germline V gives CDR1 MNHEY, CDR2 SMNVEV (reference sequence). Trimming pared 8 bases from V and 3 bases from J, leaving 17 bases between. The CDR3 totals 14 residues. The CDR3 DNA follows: TGTGCCAGCGCACCCCCGGGCCTCAACTACGAGCAGTACTTC. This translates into CASAPPGLNYEQYF.

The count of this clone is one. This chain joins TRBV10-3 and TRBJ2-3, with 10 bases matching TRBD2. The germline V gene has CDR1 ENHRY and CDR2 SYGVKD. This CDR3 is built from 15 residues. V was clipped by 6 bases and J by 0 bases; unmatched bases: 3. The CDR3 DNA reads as TGTGCCATCAGCACTAGCGGGGTTAGCACAGATACGCAGTATTTT. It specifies CAISTSGVSTDTQYF.

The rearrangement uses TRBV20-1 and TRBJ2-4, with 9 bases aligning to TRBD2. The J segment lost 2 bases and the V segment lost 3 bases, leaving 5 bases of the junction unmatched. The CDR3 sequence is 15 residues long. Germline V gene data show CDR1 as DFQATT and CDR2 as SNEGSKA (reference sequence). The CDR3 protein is CSASLAGSTKNIQYF. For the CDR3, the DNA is TGCAGTGCTAGTCTAGCGGGGTCGACCAAAAACATTCAGTACTTC.

CDR3 DNA sequence: TGTGCCAGCAGCTTGGGAAACTCACCGGGACAGCTTAATGAAAAACTGTTTTTT. It yields the protein CASSLGNSPGQLNEKLFF. The V and J genes are TRBV5-8 and TRBJ1-4; 7 bases are shared with TRBD1. Trimming at V came to 0 bases and at J to 4 bases, leaving 12 bases not matched to a gene. This CDR3 spans 18 amino acids. Germline V gene data show CDR1 as SGHTS and CDR2 as YDEGEE.

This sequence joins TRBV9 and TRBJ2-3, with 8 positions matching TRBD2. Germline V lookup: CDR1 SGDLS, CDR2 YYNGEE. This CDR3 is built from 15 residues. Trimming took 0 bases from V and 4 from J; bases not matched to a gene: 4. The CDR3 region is CASSVGTSRADTQYF. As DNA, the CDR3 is TGTGCCAGCAGCGTAGGGACTAGCAGGGCAGATACGCAGTATTTT.

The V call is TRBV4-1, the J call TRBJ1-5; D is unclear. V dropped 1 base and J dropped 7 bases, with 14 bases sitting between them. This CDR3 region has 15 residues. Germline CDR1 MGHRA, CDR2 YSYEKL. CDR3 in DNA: TGCGCCAGCAGCCAAGGTTCCCTCGGGAACCAGCCCCAGCATTTT. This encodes CASSQGSLGNQPQHF.

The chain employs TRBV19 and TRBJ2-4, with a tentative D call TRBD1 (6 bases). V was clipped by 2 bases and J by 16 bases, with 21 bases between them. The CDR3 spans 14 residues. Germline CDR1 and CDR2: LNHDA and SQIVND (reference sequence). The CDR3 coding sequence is TGTGCCAGTAGTATAAGAGTGACCGGCAGGGGAAGTTACTTC. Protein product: CASSIRVTGRGSYF.

This chain's CDR3 is CASSQGRWLGSPLHF. The CDR3 nucleotides are TGTGCCAGCAGCCAAGGTCGGTGGTTGGGATCACCCCTCCACTTT. The chain links TRBV4-2 to TRBJ1-6; D gene unclear. Germline V CDR1 and CDR2: LGHNA, YNFKEQ. CDR3 length: 15 residues. V dropped 1 base and J dropped 10 bases, with 14 bases sitting between them.